This passage covers 14 T cell receptor beta chains from one sample sequenced in a study of cytomegalovirus exposure and HLA in healthy donors. Vbeta (60) and Jbeta (13) primers were used in the PCR. Clones were sequenced by immunoSEQ multiplex PCR, and TCRdb holds only the in-frame ones, with some missing. The table has under 200,000 clones, around three quarters seen once. Sequences were obtained from PBMCs. These receptors originate from a man in his forties or fifties in good health and CMV-seronegative.

This clone was detected once. The V gene is TRBV6-5, the J gene TRBJ1-1, with TRBD1 matching 9 bases. The germline V gene has CDR1 MNHEY and CDR2 SVGAGI. The CDR3 runs to 14 residues. Unmatched junction bases numbered 3, after V lost 6 bases and J lost 1 base. The CDR3 spells CASSPGQGNTEAFF. CDR3 sequence (DNA): TGTGCCAGCAGCCCGGGACAGGGGAACACTGAAGCTTTCTTT.

The chain employs TRBV5-1 and TRBJ2-7; maybe TRBD1 (6 bases). The germline CDR1 and CDR2 sequences are SGHRS and YFSETQ. V was shortened by 3 bases and J by 6 bases, with 10 bases between the two germline ends. The CDR3 sequence is 12 residues long. The CDR3 reads CASSWTVGEQYF. CDR3 bases: TGCGCCAGCAGCTGGACAGTCGGCGAGCAGTACTTC.

In this sample, this clone turned up once. The chain carries TRBV7-3 and TRBJ2-6; D uncertain. Germline CDR1 and CDR2: SGHTA and FQGTGA. The CDR3 loop spans 16 amino acids. V gave up 5 bases and J gave up 2 bases, with 13 bases separating them. Here the CDR3 reads CASSRQEGPGANVLTF. In nucleotides, the CDR3 is TGTGCCAGCAGCAGACAAGAAGGCCCTGGGGCCAACGTCCTGACTTTC.

Here the CDR3 DNA reads TGCGCCAGCAGCTTCGGACCGGGGGGTGCGTCCTACAATGAGCAGTTCTTC. The encoded protein is CASSFGPGGASYNEQFF. This rearrangement joins TRBV10-1 to TRBJ2-1; 7 bases map to TRBD2. Germline CDR1 WNHNN, CDR2 SYGVQD (reference sequence). This CDR3 contains 17 residues. V shed 6 bases and J 1 base; nucleotides not matched to a gene: 12.

This rearrangement joins TRBV11-3 to TRBJ2-2; 8 bases line up with TRBD2. V shed 4 bases and J 7 bases; nucleotides not matched to a gene: 8. This CDR3 region has 15 residues. Germline V CDR1 and CDR2: SGHNT, YENEEA. The CDR3 bases are TGTGCCAGCAGCTACCGGCGGGGGGCCGGCGGGGAGCTGTTTTTT. Residues: CASSYRRGAGGELFF.

The chain couples TRBV7-9 to TRBJ2-1, with TRBD2 identical over 7 bases. This CDR3 region has 13 residues. V shed 2 bases, J shed 7 bases, and the junction held 2 bases outside the gene matches. Germline V gene lookup returns CDR1 SEHNR and CDR2 FQNEAQ (reference sequence). Here the CDR3 reads CASSLLAVNEQFF. As DNA, the CDR3 is TGTGCCAGCAGCTTACTAGCGGTAAATGAGCAGTTCTTC.

This clone came up a few times. The chain joins TRBV7-9 to TRBJ2-5; maybe TRBD1 (6 bases). Germline V gene lookup returns CDR1 SEHNR and CDR2 FQNEAQ (reference sequence). The CDR3 consists of 14 residues. The V and J ends lost 3 bases and 2 bases respectively, with 10 bases between them. The CDR3 DNA is TGTGCCAGCAGCTTTGGACAGCCGCAAGAGACCCAGTACTTC. Its translation is CASSFGQPQETQYF.

This clone was detected only a few times. V and J are TRBV30 and TRBJ2-4; 7 bases are shared with TRBD1. This CDR3 contains 14 residues. Trimming at V came to 1 base and at J to 6 bases, leaving 6 bases not matched to a gene. Germline V gene sequence: CDR1 GTSNPN, CDR2 SVGIG (reference sequence). CDR3 loop: CAWSEPGTANIQYF. Here the CDR3 DNA reads TGTGCCTGGAGTGAGCCCGGGACAGCAAACATTCAGTACTTC.

The chain links TRBV4-3 to TRBJ1-6; 7 bases are a match to TRBD1. The V gene's germline CDR1 is LGHNA and CDR2 YSLEER. The V segment lost 3 bases and the J segment 7 bases; nucleotides outside the gene matches: 9. This CDR3 region has 16 residues. CDR3 DNA: TGCGCCAGCAGCCAGGGAACGACAGGGAAGAATTCACCCCTCCACTTT. Translation: CASSQGTTGKNSPLHF.

This clone was counted between two and nine times. The chain carries TRBV6-1 and TRBJ1-1; D might be TRBD1 (6 bases). Looked up from germline, CDR1 is MNHNS and CDR2 is SASEGT. Trimming left V 5 bases short and J 5 bases short, with 12 bases between. This CDR3 is 13 amino acids long. CDR3 region: CASSTGWKTEAFF. The CDR3 DNA is TGTGCCAGCAGTACAGGGTGGAAAACTGAAGCTTTCTTT.

This chain uses TRBV4-3 with TRBJ1-3; unclear D gene. The CDR3 is 12 amino acids. Germline CDR1 and CDR2: LGHNA and YSLEER. V was shortened by 1 base and J by 7 bases, with 5 bases between the two germline ends. CDR3 in amino acids: CASSQARNTIYF. CDR3 nucleotides: TGCGCCAGCAGCCAAGCGCGCAACACCATATATTTT.

This clone was counted between two and nine times. The identical CDR3 is also encoded by other nucleotide sequences in the sample. The gene calls are TRBV7-2 and TRBJ1-1; 9 bases are shared with TRBD1. CDR1 and CDR2 (germline): SGHTA, FQGNSA. The ends lost 3 bases at V and 2 bases at J; junction bases unmatched: 1. This CDR3 is 14 amino acids long. CDR3 DNA sequence: TGTGCCAGCAGCTTGGACAGGGGTAACACTGAAGCTTTCTTT. Its translation: CASSLDRGNTEAFF.

The chain is built from TRBV19 and TRBJ2-1; the D is unclear. Germline lookup yields CDR1 LNHDA and CDR2 SQIVND (reference sequence). V dropped 1 base and J dropped 0 bases, with 4 bases sitting between them. The CDR3 consists of 14 residues. CDR3 sequence: CASSIGSSYNEQFF. The CDR3 DNA sequence: TGTGCCAGTAGTATAGGTAGCTCCTACAATGAGCAGTTCTTC.

The rearrangement joins TRBV5-1 to TRBJ2-7, with a tentative D call TRBD1 (5 bases). V was pared by 6 bases and J by 0 bases, with 13 bases between. This CDR3 has 14 residues. Germline assignment: CDR1 SGHRS and CDR2 YFSETQ. CDR3 in amino acids: CASIHWTLSYEQYF. In nucleotides, the CDR3 is TGCGCCAGCATTCATTGGACACTCTCCTACGAGCAGTACTTC. Combining the CDR3 with reference TRBV5-1 and TRBJ2-7 gives the whole variable domain KAGVTQTPRYLIKTRGQQVTLSCSPISGHRSVSWYQQTPGQGLQFLFEYFSETQRNKGNFPGRFSGRQFSNSRSEMNVSTLELGDSALYLCASIHWTLSYEQYFGPGTRLTVT.